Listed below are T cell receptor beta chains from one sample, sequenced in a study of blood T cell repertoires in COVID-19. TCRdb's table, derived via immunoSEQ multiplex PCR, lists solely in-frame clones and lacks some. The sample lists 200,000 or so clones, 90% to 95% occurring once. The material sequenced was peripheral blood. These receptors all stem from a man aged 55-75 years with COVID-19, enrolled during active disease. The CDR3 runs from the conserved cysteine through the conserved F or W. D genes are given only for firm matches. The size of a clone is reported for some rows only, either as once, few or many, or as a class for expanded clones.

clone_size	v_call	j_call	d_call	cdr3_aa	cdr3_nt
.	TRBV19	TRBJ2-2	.	CASSLGGTVGELFF	TGTGCCAGTAGTCTGGGCGGGACGGTCGGGGAGCTGTTTTTT
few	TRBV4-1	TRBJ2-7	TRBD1	CASSQDPGTAYEQYF	TGCGCCAGCAGCCAAGATCCGGGGACAGCCTACGAGCAGTACTTC
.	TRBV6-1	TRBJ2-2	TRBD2	CASSEASGSTGELFF	TGTGCCAGCAGTGAAGCTAGCGGGAGCACCGGGGAGCTGTTTTTT
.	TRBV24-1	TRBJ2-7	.	CATSDPKSSYEQYF	TGTGCCACCAGTGATCCCAAGAGCTCCTACGAGCAGTACTTC
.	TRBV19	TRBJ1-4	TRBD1	CASRPTGGGEKLFF	TGTGCCAGTAGGCCGACAGGGGGCGGTGAAAAACTGTTTTTT
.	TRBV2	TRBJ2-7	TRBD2	CASSLGTSGEQYF	TGTGCCAGCAGCCTAGGGACTAGTGGCGAGCAGTACTTC
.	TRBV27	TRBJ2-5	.	CASSFSGAWETQYF	TGTGCCAGCAGTTTTAGTGGGGCGTGGGAGACCCAGTACTTC
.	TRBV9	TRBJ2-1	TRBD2	CASSAIAGTYNEQFF	TGTGCCAGCAGCGCCATAGCGGGGACTTACAATGAGCAGTTCTTC
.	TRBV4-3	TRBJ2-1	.	CASSHFLGQIGNYNEQFF	TGCGCCAGCAGCCACTTCCTTGGGCAGATCGGGAACTACAATGAGCAGTTCTTC
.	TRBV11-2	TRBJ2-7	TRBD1	CASSRGQGASSEQYF	TGTGCCAGCAGCCGGGGACAGGGGGCTTCCTCCGAGCAGTACTTC
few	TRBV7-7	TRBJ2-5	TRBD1	CASSSTGGRAETQYF	TGTGCTAGCAGCTCGACAGGGGGGCGGGCAGAGACCCAGTACTTC
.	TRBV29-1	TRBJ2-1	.	CSVVDAGAEQFF	TGCAGCGTCGTGGACGCGGGGGCTGAGCAGTTCTTC
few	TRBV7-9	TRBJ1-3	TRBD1	CASSSRTGGLYF	TGTGCCAGCAGCTCGAGGACAGGGGGCTTATATTTT
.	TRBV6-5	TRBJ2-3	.	CASSFNRGTTDTQYF	TGTGCCAGCAGTTTTAATCGGGGGACCACAGATACGCAGTATTTT
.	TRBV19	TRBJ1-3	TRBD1	CATKTGGARNTIYF	TGTGCCACCAAAACAGGGGGCGCGAGAAACACCATATATTTT
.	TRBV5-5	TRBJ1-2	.	CARSWGGEGSYGYTF	TGTGCCCGCAGCTGGGGGGGAGAAGGGAGCTATGGCTACACCTTC
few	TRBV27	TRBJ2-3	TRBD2	CASRKTSGSTDTQYF	TGTGCCAGCAGAAAGACTAGCGGTAGCACAGATACGCAGTATTTT
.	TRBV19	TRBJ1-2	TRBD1	CASSTSSTGGIGGYTF	TGTGCCAGTAGTACCTCCTCCACAGGGGGCATTGGGGGCTACACCTTC
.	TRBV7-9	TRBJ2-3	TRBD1	CASSLAAGGSTDTQYF	TGTGCCAGCAGCTTAGCGGCAGGGGGTAGCACAGATACGCAGTATTTT
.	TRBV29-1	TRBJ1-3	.	CSAVLPMFGSGNTIYF	TGCAGCGCTGTACTACCCATGTTCGGGTCTGGAAACACCATATATTTT
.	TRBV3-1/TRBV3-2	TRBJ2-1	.	CASRGGAGNEQFF	TGTGCCAGCAGAGGGGGCGCGGGGAATGAGCAGTTCTTC
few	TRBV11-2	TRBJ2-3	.	CASSSIFQLIESTDTQYF	TGTGCCAGCAGCTCGATATTCCAACTTATCGAAAGCACAGATACGCAGTATTTT
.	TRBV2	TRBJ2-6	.	CASSEWAAGANVLTF	TGTGCCAGCAGTGAATGGGCAGCTGGGGCCAACGTCCTGACTTTC
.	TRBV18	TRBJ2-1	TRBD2	CASSLKAGGIYNEQFF	TGTGCCAGCTCACTAAAAGCGGGGGGGATCTACAATGAGCAGTTCTTC
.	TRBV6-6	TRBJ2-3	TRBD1	CASSTRQGDTQYF	TGTGCCAGCAGTACCCGACAGGGAGATACGCAGTATTTT
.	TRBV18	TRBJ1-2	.	CASSPDTYGYTF	TGTGCCAGCTCACCGGACACCTATGGCTACACCTTC
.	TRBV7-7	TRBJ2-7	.	CASSLGFEGSYEQYF	TGTGCTAGCAGCTTAGGGTTTGAGGGTTCCTACGAGCAGTACTTC